This T cell receptor beta chain was retrieved from a study of control samples from healthy donors and cancer patients. Using immunoSEQ multiplex PCR, the repertoire was profiled, and TCRdb retains in-frame clones only, with some absent. The table includes about 190,000 clones, over 80% detected once. This clone was recorded once. The CDR3 covers 15 residues. Germline V gene data show CDR1 as SGHTA and CDR2 as FQGNSA. V was shortened by 3 bases and J by 6 bases, with 18 bases between the two germline ends. Sequenced: blood. The sequence derives from a man aged 18 to 30 in good health. This chain joins TRBV7-2 and TRBJ2-7, with D possibly called TRBD1 or TRBD2 (7 bases each). The CDR3 region is CASSFNRGLKAEQYF. CDR3 sequence (DNA): TGTGCCAGCAGCTTCAACAGGGGACTAAAGGCCGAGCAGTACTTC. The entire variable domain, with the rest obtained from reference TRBV7-2 and TRBJ2-7, is as follows: GAGVSQSPSNKVTEKGKDVELRCDPISGHTALYWYRQSLGQGLEFLIYFQGNSAPDKSGLPSDRFSAERTGGSVSTLTIQRTQQEDSAVYLCASSFNRGLKAEQYFGPGTRLTVT.